The rows below give T cell receptor beta chains drawn from one sample of a study of blood T cell repertoires in COVID-19. Clones were read by immunoSEQ multiplex PCR, and TCRdb kept only the in-frame ones, dropping some. In the table there are under 350,000 clones, 80% to 90% of which are singletons. Sequencing was carried out using peripheral blood. Receptors originate from a man aged 40-55 years with acute or convalescent COVID-19. Both conserved end residues are part of each CDR3.

v_call	cdr3_aa
TRBV5-1	CASTLQGSDTEAFF
TRBV29-1	CSVGVSRGDTEAFF
TRBV5-1	CASSLATSGGQYNEQFF
TRBV5-1	CASSPGLAGDRSTDTQYF
TRBV5-1	CASSLTGESYGYTF
TRBV5-1	CASSLGDRGTGELFF
TRBV5-1	CASSLVGILWETNEKLFF
TRBV7-8	CASSSLRDIAGGPSDTQYF
TRBV7-3	CASSSVYRGGELFF
TRBV2	CASRRGTGGMDTQYF
TRBV7-2	CASSFNGQPQHF
TRBV6-5	CASSSGGNTEAFF
TRBV6-1	CASSEVKGRQPQHF
TRBV6-6	CASSPHYSDSPLHF
TRBV3-1/TRBV3-2	CASSQQGSSPLHF
TRBV30	CAWSRGGVKNEQFF
TRBV9	CASSNSPQDQRDGYTF
TRBV14	CASSPTFGPGGSGNTIYF
TRBV7-2	CASSARQGNTIYF
TRBV7-9	CASSLLAQNTGELFF
TRBV5-1	CASSPEGGGYTF
TRBV2	CASSAGPNQPQHF
TRBV4-1	CASSRGQGGANEKLFF
TRBV2	CASNMDSRRGYTF
TRBV6-2/TRBV6-3	CASSSRLAGDNEQFF
TRBV24-1	CATSVSETHQPQHF
TRBV5-4	CASSLDRGVGYGYTF
TRBV12-3/TRBV12-4	CASTRDRANEQYF
TRBV19	CATEAGGYGYTF
TRBV2	CASSGGVYEQYF
TRBV2	CASSEMRQGGDGYTF
TRBV29-1	CSARTGWSTDTQYF
TRBV12-3/TRBV12-4	CASSLDWRGQYF
TRBV2	CASGEWDYSQETQYF
TRBV18	CASSHWDTGNTIYF
TRBV6-1	CASSEVGHLRDEQYF
TRBV15	CATRGLQGDAYGYTF
TRBV6-5	CAGVDPRFGEAFF
TRBV2	CASKLGQGYRSDTQYF
TRBV10-1	CASSRTGRNGYTF
TRBV2	CVSRPGRLGGVYGYTF
TRBV18	CASSPAGAGGTDTQYF
TRBV5-1	CASNKQGGADTGELFF
TRBV5-1	CASSLAPGQGHQETQYF
TRBV5-4	CASSLQGTNYGYTF
TRBV6-2/TRBV6-3	CASSYGSLWEVAKNIQYF
TRBV7-2	CASSSRTAKSSYNSPLHF
TRBV19	CASSIRRVLIGYTF
TRBV12-5	CASGLFAGIEKLFF
TRBV4-1	CASSQGTHRDQPQHF
TRBV7-9	CASSHTGSNQPQHF
TRBV29-1	CSVPPDWNLGGGYTF
TRBV11-1	CASSWGDYEQYF